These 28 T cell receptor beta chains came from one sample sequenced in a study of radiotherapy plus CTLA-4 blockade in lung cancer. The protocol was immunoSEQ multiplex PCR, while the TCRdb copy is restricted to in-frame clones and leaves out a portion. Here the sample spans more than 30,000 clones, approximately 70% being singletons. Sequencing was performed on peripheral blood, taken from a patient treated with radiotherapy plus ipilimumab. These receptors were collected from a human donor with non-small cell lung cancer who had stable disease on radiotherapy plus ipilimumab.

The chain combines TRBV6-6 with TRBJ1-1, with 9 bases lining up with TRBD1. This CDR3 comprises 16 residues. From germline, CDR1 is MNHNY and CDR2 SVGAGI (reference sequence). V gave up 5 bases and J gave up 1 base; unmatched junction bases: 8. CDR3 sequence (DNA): TGTGCCAGCAGTACAACCCCGGGACAGGGGAACACTGAAGCTTTCTTT. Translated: CASSTTPGQGNTEAFF.

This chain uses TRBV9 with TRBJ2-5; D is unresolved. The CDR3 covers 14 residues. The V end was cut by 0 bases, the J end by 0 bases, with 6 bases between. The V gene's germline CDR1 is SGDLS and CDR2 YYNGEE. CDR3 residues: CASSVGAYQETQYF. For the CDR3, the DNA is TGTGCCAGCAGCGTAGGGGCCTACCAAGAGACCCAGTACTTC.

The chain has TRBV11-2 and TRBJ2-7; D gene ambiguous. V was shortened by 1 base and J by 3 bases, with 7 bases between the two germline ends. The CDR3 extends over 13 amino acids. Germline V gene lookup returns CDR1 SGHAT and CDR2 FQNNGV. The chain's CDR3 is CASSLVPNYEQYF. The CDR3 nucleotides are TGTGCCAGCAGCTTAGTTCCAAACTACGAGCAGTACTTC. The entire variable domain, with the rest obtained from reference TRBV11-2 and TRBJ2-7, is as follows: EAGVAQSPRYKIIEKRQSVAFWCNPISGHATLYWYQQILGQGPKLLIQFQNNGVVDDSQLPKDRFSAERLKGVDSTLKIQPAKLEDSAVYLCASSLVPNYEQYFGPGTRLTVT.

The CDR3 spells CASSPLGRGRNTEAFF. The CDR3 DNA reads as TGTGCCAGCAGCCCCCTCGGGCGGGGTAGGAACACTGAAGCTTTCTTT. The rearrangement links TRBV7-9 to TRBJ1-1; D is uncertain. The CDR3 is 16 residues long. Germline V gene lookup returns CDR1 SEHNR and CDR2 FQNEAQ (reference sequence). V was cut by 5 bases and J by 1 base, with 17 bases left in between.

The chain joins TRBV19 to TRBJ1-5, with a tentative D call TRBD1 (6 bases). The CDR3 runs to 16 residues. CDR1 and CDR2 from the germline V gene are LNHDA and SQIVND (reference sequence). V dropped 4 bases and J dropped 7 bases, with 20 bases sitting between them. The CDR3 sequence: CASSNHWALDSQPQHF. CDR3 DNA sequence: TGTGCCAGTAGTAATCATTGGGCATTGGACAGCCAGCCCCAGCATTTT.

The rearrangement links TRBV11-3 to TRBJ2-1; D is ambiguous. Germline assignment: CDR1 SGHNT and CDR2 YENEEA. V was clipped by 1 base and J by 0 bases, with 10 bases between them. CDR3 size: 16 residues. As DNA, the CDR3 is TGTGCCAGCAGCTTAGGACTCGCCGACTCCTACAATGAGCAGTTCTTC. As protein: CASSLGLADSYNEQFF.

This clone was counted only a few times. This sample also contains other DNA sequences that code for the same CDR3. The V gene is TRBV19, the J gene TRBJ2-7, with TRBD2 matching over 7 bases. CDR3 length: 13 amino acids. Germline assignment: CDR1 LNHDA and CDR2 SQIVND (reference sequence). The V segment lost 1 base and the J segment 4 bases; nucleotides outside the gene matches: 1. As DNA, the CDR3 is TGTGCCAGTAGTATAGCCGGGGGGTACGAGCAGTACTTC. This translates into CASSIAGGYEQYF.

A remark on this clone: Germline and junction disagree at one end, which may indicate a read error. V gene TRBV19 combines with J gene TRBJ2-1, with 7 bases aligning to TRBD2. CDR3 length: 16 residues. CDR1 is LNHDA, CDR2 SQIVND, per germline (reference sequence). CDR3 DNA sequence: TGTGTCAGTAGTATTAGGCTAGCGGCATATGGGAATGAGCAGCTCTTC. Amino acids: CVSSIRLAAYGNEQLF.

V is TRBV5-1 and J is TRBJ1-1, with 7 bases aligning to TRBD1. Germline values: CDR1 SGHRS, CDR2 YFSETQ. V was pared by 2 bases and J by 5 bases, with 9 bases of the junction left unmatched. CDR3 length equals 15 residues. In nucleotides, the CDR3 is TGCGCCAGCAGCTTCACACCAGGGGGACTTACTGAAGCTTTCTTT. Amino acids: CASSFTPGGLTEAFF.

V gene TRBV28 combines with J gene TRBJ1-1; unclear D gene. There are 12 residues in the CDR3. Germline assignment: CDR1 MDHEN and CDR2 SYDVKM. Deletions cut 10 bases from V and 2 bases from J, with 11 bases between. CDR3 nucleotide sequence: TGTGCCACCAACAAGGGAAACACTGAAGCTTTCTTT. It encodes CATNKGNTEAFF.

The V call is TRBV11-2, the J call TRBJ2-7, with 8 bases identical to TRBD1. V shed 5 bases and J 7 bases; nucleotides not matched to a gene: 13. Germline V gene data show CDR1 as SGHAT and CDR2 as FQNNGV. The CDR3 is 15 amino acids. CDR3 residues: CASSHPHRQGREQYF. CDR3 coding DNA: TGTGCCAGCAGCCACCCACACCGACAGGGGCGAGAGCAGTACTTC.

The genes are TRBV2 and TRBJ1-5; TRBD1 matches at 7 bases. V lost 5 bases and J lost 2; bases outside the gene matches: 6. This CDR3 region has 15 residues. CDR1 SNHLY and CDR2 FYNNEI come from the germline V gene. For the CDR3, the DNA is TGTGCCAGCAGTAGACAGGGAAAGGGCAATCAGCCCCAGCATTTT. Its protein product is CASSRQGKGNQPQHF.

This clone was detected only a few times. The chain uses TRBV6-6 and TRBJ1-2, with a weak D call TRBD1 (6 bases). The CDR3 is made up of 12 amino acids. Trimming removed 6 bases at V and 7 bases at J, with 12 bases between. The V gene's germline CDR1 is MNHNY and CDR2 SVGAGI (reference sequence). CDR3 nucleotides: TGTGCCAGCAGCCTACAGGGCCGTGGCTACACCTTC. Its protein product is CASSLQGRGYTF.

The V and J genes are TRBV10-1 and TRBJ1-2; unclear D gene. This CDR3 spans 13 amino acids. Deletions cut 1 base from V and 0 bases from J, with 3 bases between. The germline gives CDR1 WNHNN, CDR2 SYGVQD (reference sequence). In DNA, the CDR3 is TGCGCCAGCAGTGAGTGGGCTAACTATGGCTACACCTTC. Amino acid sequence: CASSEWANYGYTF.

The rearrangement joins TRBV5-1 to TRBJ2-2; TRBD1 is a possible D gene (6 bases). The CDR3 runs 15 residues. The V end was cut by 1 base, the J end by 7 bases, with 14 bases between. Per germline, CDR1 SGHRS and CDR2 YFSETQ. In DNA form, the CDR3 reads TGCGCCAGCAGCTTGATGGGGGCGGGCAGCGGGGAGCTGTTTTTT. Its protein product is CASSLMGAGSGELFF.

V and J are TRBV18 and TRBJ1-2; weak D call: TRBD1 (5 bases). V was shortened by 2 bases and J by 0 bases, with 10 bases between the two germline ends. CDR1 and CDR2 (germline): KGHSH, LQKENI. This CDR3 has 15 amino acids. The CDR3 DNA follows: TGTGCCAGCTCACCAGGGGGTAATTCTAACTATGGCTACACCTTC. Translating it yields CASSPGGNSNYGYTF.

Here the CDR3 DNA reads TGTGCCAGCAGCTTCCTAGCGGGGGACACCGGGGAGCTGTTTTTT. Its protein is CASSFLAGDTGELFF. V usage is TRBV11-2 and J usage is TRBJ2-2, with 10 bases fitting TRBD2. V was pared by 3 bases and J by 3 bases, with 1 base of the junction left unmatched. CDR3 length equals 15 residues. CDR1 and CDR2 (germline): SGHAT, FQNNGV.

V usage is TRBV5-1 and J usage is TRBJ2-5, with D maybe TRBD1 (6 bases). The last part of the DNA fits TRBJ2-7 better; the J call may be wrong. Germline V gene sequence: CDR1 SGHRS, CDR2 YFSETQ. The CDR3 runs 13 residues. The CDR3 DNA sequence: TGCGCCACCTCGCAGGGGCCCTCCTACGAGCAGTACTTC. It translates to CATSQGPSYEQYF.

CDR3 loop: CASSFSATSTDTQYF. CDR3 bases: TGTGCCAGCAGCTTCAGCGCCACTAGCACAGATACGCAGTATTTT. The chain uses TRBV11-2 and TRBJ2-3; D gene unclear. Trimming stripped 3 bases from V and 0 bases from J, with 10 bases between. CDR1 SGHAT and CDR2 FQNNGV come from the germline V gene. The CDR3 has 15 amino acids.

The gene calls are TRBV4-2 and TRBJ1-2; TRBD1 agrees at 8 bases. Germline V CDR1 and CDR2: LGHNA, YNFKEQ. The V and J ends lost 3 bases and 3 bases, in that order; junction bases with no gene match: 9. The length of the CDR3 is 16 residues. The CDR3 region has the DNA TGTGCCAGCAGCCAGACCGGGACAGGCTTTCACTATGGCTACACCTTC. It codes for CASSQTGTGFHYGYTF.

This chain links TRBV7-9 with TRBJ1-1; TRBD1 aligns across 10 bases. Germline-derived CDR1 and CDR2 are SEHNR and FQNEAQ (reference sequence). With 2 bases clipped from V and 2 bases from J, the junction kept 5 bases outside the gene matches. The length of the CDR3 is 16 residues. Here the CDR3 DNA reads TGTGCCAGCAGCTTATCCGGGACAGGGGTTAACACTGAAGCTTTCTTT. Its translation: CASSLSGTGVNTEAFF.

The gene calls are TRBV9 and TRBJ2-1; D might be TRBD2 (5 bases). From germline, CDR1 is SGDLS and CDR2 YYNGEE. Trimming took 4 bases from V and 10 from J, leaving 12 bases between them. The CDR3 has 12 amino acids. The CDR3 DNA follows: TGTGCCAGCAGCCTAAGGACTGGGGAGCAGTTCTTC. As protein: CASSLRTGEQFF.

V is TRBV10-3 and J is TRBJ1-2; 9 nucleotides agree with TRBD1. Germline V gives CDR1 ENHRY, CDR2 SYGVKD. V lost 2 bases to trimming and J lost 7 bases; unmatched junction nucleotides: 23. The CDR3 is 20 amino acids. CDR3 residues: CAISENEVGDRVVPFRGYTF. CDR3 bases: TGTGCCATCAGTGAGAATGAAGTTGGGGACAGGGTGGTTCCCTTCCGTGGCTACACCTTC.

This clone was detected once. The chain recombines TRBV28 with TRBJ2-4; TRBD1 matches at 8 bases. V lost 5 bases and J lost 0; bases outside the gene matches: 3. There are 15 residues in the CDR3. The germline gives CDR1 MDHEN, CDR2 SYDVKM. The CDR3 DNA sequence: TGTGCCAGCAGTCCGACAGGGGTAGCCAAAAACATTCAGTACTTC. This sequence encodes CASSPTGVAKNIQYF.

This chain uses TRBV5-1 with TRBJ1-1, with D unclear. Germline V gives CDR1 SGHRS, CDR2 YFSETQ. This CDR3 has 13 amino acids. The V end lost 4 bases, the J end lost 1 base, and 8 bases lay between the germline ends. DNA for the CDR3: TGCGCCAGCAGCCTGAATCCGAACACTGAAGCTTTCTTT. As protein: CASSLNPNTEAFF.

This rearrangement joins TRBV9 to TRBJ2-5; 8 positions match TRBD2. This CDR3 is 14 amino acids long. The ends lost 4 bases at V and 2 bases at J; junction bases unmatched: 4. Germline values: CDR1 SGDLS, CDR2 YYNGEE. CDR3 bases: TGTGCCAGCAGCCAACTAGCGGTTCAAGAGACCCAGTACTTC. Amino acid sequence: CASSQLAVQETQYF. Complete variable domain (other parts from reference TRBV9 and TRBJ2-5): DSGVTQTPKHLITATGQRVTLRCSPRSGDLSVYWYQQSLDQGLQFLIQYYNGEERAKGNILERFSAQQFPDLHSELNLSSLELGDSALYFCASSQLAVQETQYFGPGTRLLVL.

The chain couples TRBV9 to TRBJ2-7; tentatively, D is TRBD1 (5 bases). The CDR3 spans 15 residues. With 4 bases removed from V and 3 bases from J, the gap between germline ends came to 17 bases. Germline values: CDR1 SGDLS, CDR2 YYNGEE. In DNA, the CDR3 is TGTGCCAGCAGCCTAACCTCGACAGTGGGCTACGAGCAGTACTTC. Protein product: CASSLTSTVGYEQYF.

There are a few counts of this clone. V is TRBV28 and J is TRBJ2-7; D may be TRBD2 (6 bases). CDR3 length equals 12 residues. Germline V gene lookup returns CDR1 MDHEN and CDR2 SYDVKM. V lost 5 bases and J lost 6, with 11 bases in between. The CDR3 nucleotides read TGTGCCAGCAGTGGGGGACTCCTCGAGCAGTACTTC. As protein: CASSGGLLEQYF.